These 17 T cell receptor beta chains share one sample of origin, sequenced in a study of T cell repertoires in cytomegalovirus infection. These receptors have no identified antigens. One entry per CDR3 protein results from TCRdb running MiXCR on the reads. Found here are about 110,000 distinct CDR3 sequences, under 30% of them singletons; the top ten hold around 80%. This specimen was CD8+ T cells from cultured PBMCs, taken from culture after CMV antigen stimulation. These receptors were taken from a human donor in good health (CMV status not recorded). Some clones in this sample may be carry-over from other donors' samples.

The chain joins TRBV27 to TRBJ1-4; perhaps TRBD1 as D (5 bases). Germline-derived CDR1 and CDR2 are MNHEY and SMNVEV (reference sequence). The CDR3 loop spans 16 amino acids. Trimming took off 2 bases at V and 7 bases at J, with 17 bases between the two ends. The CDR3 coding sequence is TGTGCCAGCAGTTTAACCCCTGGGGGGGTTGGTGAAAAACTGTTTTTT. Translated, it gives CASSLTPGGVGEKLFF.

Regarding this clonotype: With a much larger clone just one base away, this may be a read error. The J gene is TRBJ1-2, the V gene TRBV6-1, with D tentatively TRBD1 (6 bases). CDR3 length: 13 residues. Germline V CDR1 and CDR2: MNHNS, SASEGT. CDR3 region: CASTEIGTTGCTF. The CDR3 DNA sequence: TGTGCCAGCACGGAGATTGGGACGACAGGCTGCACCTTC.

The J gene is TRBJ2-5, the V gene TRBV6-5, with 9 bases aligning to TRBD2. There are 16 residues in the CDR3. The J segment lost 4 bases and the V segment lost 2 bases, leaving 8 bases of the junction unmatched. The germline V gene encodes CDR1 MNHEY and CDR2 SVGAGI. CDR3 residues: CASSYESGGPPETQYF. The CDR3 bases are TGTGCCAGCAGTTACGAGAGCGGGGGGCCGCCAGAGACCCAGTACTTC.

For the CDR3, the DNA is TGTGCCAGTAGTATAGCATCTGGGGCCAACGTCCTGACTTTC. Translating gives CASSIASGANVLTF. The rearrangement uses TRBV19 and TRBJ2-6; D ambiguous. CDR1 LNHDA and CDR2 SQIVND come from the germline V gene (reference sequence). This CDR3 has 14 residues. V gave up 1 base and J gave up 1 base, with 2 bases separating them.

The chain links TRBV20-1 to TRBJ2-5; TRBD1 matches 8 bases. The V segment lost 4 bases and the J segment 6 bases; nucleotides outside the gene matches: 10. Germline V gene sequence: CDR1 DFQATT, CDR2 SNEGSKA (reference sequence). The CDR3 is 14 residues long. Here the CDR3 reads CSATDRVDAKTQYF. In nucleotides, the CDR3 is TGCAGTGCTACGGACAGGGTGGACGCGAAGACCCAGTACTTC.

This clonotype appeared a few times. The CDR3 sequence: CASSITGVSGTEAFF. In DNA form, the CDR3 reads TGTGCCAGTAGTATCACAGGGGTGAGCGGCACTGAAGCTTTCTTT. The chain recombines TRBV19 with TRBJ1-1; 7 positions agree with TRBD1. The CDR3 runs 15 residues. Germline CDR1 LNHDA, CDR2 SQIVND (reference sequence). The V gene end was trimmed by 3 bases and the J gene end by 4 bases; junction bases not matched to a gene: 8.

The sample holds a few counts of this clonotype. The genes are TRBV29-1 and TRBJ2-3, with D possibly matching TRBD2 (6 bases). Germline assignment: CDR1 SQVTM and CDR2 ANQGSEA. V lost 2 bases and J lost 2, with 17 bases in between. This CDR3 region has 16 residues. For the CDR3, the DNA is TGCAGCGTTGAATGGGAACAGCGGGCCAACACAGATACGCAGTATTTT. It translates to CSVEWEQRANTDTQYF.

The genes are TRBV7-8 and TRBJ1-4; D not resolved. Trimming pared 0 bases from V and 13 bases from J, leaving 12 bases between. This CDR3 comprises 13 residues. Germline CDR1 is SGHVS and CDR2 is FQNEAQ. The CDR3 region is CASSLAQAAGLFF. In nucleotides, the CDR3 is TGTGCCAGCAGCTTAGCGCAGGCCGCGGGACTGTTTTTT.

The V gene is TRBV5-1, the J gene TRBJ2-2, with 11 bases fitting TRBD2. V lost 9 bases to trimming and J lost 5 bases; unmatched junction nucleotides: 6. The CDR3 is 14 amino acids. CDR1 is SGHRS and CDR2 is YFSETQ in the germline V gene. CDR3 in DNA: TGCGCCACCCTACTAGCGGGGGATACCGGGGAGCTGTTTTTT. This gives the protein CATLLAGDTGELFF.

This clonotype was picked up a small number of times. The rearrangement links TRBV4-2 to TRBJ1-6; 7 nucleotides line up with TRBD1. The CDR3 has 18 amino acids. Germline V lookup: CDR1 LGHNA, CDR2 YNFKEQ. Trimming cost V 0 bases and J 5 bases; bases outside gene matches: 10. The CDR3 here is CASSQDPNRDRHNSPLHF. In DNA form, the CDR3 reads TGTGCCAGCAGCCAAGACCCAAACCGGGACAGACATAATTCACCCCTCCACTTT.

The rearrangement links TRBV12-3 or TRBV12-4 to TRBJ1-6; 10 nucleotides agree with TRBD1. The CDR3 sequence is 14 residues long. J gave up 8 bases and V 5 bases, and 3 bases lay outside the gene matches. This CDR3 reads CASSPGTGDSPLHF. CDR3 nucleotide sequence: TGTGCCAGCAGTCCCGGGACAGGGGATTCACCCCTCCACTTT.

The chain links TRBV29-1 to TRBJ2-7, with D tentatively TRBD1 (5 bases). The CDR3 runs 13 residues. Trimming removed 4 bases from V and 3 bases from J, with 13 bases in between. Per germline, CDR1 SQVTM and CDR2 ANQGSEA. CDR3 sequence (DNA): TGCAGCGTTGCCCAGGGCATTGGCTACGAGCAGTACTTC. Translated: CSVAQGIGYEQYF.

As regards this clonotype: A much larger clone lies one base from this, so it may be a read error. The chain recombines TRBV12-3 or TRBV12-4 with TRBJ1-6; no reliable D call. This CDR3 comprises 14 residues. The CDR3 here is CASSPGTPNTPLHF. The CDR3 nucleotides are TGTGCCAGCAGCCCCGGCACCCCTAATACACCCCTCCACTTT.

The rearrangement joins TRBV7-9 to TRBJ2-1, with 7 bases aligning to TRBD2. Germline V gene sequence: CDR1 SEHNR, CDR2 FQNEAQ (reference sequence). The CDR3 totals 13 residues. Trimming cost V 1 base and J 14 bases; bases outside gene matches: 8. CDR3 sequence (DNA): TGTGCCAGCAGCTTAGTCACTAGCGATGGGGAGTTCTTC. Translation: CASSLVTSDGEFF. Full variable domain (rest looked up from reference TRBV7-9 and TRBJ2-1): DTGVSQNPRHKITKRGQNVTFRCDPISEHNRLYWYRQTLGQGPEFLTYFQNEAQLEKSRLLSDRFSAERPKGSFSTLEIQRTEQGDSAMYLCASSLVTSDGEFFGPGTRLTVL.

This clonotype was counted only a few times. The chain uses TRBV4-1 and TRBJ2-7; D perhaps matches TRBD2 (6 bases). V was clipped by 0 bases and J by 4 bases, with 13 bases between them. Germline-derived CDR1 and CDR2 are MGHRA and YSYEKL. The CDR3 spans 15 residues. For the CDR3, the DNA is TGCGCCAGCAGCCAAGAATCGGCGGGGAGATACGAGCAGTACTTC. It yields the protein CASSQESAGRYEQYF.

The genes are TRBV7-6 and TRBJ1-2; D gene unclear. CDR3 length: 15 residues. V gave up 5 bases and J gave up 0 bases, with 13 bases separating them. Germline V CDR1 and CDR2: SGHVS, FNYEAQ. CDR3 sequence (DNA): TGTGCCAGCAGCCCCGACCCAGAGACTAACTATGGCTACACCTTC. As protein: CASSPDPETNYGYTF. The full variable domain, its missing parts supplied by reference TRBV7-6 and TRBJ1-2, is GAGVSQSPRYKVTKRGQDVALRCDPISGHVSLYWYRQALGQGPEFLTYFNYEAQQDKSGLPNDRFSAERPEGSISTLTIQRTEQRDSAMYRCASSPDPETNYGYTFGSGTRLTVV.

The chain carries TRBV7-3 and TRBJ2-3; 11 bases fit TRBD2. V was pared by 5 bases and J by 5 bases, with 6 bases of the junction left unmatched. The CDR3 contains 15 residues. The germline CDR1 and CDR2 sequences are SGHTA and FQGTGA. The CDR3 bases are TGTGCCAGCAGCGTAGCGGGGGGGCCAGGAGATACGCAGTATTTT. Encoded protein: CASSVAGGPGDTQYF.